The T cell receptor (beta chain) under discussion was sequenced for a study of cytomegalovirus exposure and HLA in healthy donors. As regards this clone: An end of the junction does not agree with germline; a read error may underlie this.

The PCR used 60 Vbeta and 13 Jbeta primers. TCRdb keeps only in-frame clones here, not all; method: immunoSEQ multiplex PCR. The sample includes 150,000 to 200,000 clones, 70% to 80% of them seen just once. The length of the CDR3 is 15 residues. Germline assignment: CDR1 LGHNA and CDR2 YNFKEQ. This rearrangement joins TRBV4-2 to TRBJ2-1; a weak D match, TRBD2 (5 bases). This clonotype was sampled from a male donor in good health and CMV-seronegative. Sample: PBMCs. Here the CDR3 DNA reads TGTGCCAGCAGCCAAGGTCTTGCCGACTACAATGGGCAGTTCTTC. Amino acids: CASSQGLADYNGQFF.